Below, one TCR beta chain is given with its context. What it recognizes is unknown. Study-wide points: In terms of TCR gene usage, tumor memory CD4+ T cells clustered together with blood and lymph node memory CD4+ cells, as well as with lymph node naive CD4+ cells.

Full-length variable regions came from constant-region reverse primers plus semi-nested Nested Universal Primer A PCR. From the 5' RACE reads, TCRdb called clonotypes with MiXCR, one entry per CDR3 protein. The sample contains 50,000 to 65,000 distinct CDR3 sequences, roughly 20% of which appear only once. CDR3 length equals 14 residues. CDR1 is LGHDT and CDR2 is YNNKEL in the germline V gene (reference sequence). V lost 2 bases, J lost 7 bases, and 14 bases lay in between. Cells sorted as Tregs were CD4+, CD25+ and CD127-/low. This chain connects TRBV3-1 to TRBJ1-2, with a possible D match to TRBD1 (6 bases). The clonotype originates from a female donor with breast cancer. Sequencing used tumor-infiltrating Tregs sorted from the breast tumor. CDR3 DNA: TGTGCCAGCAGCCAACAACAGGGAGAGGGTGGCTACACCTTC. Encoded protein: CASSQQQGEGGYTF.